This T cell receptor (beta chain) derives from a study of blood T cell repertoires in COVID-19. Overall study: The United States, Italy and Spain provided the acute and convalescent COVID-19 samples. Nucleic acid was either cDNA or gDNA, and it came from T cells, B-cell-depleted T cells, or PBMCs.

Original methodology: Cell counts per sample came from amplifying reference gene primers. TCRdb's table, derived via immunoSEQ multiplex PCR, lists solely in-frame clones and lacks some. V, J and clone size are those of that table, while D and trimming were read from the DNA. The sample lists about 51,000 clones; 86% were seen once. Trimming stripped 1 base from V and 7 bases from J, with 9 bases between. Germline assignment: CDR1 SGDLS and CDR2 YYNGEE. There are 14 residues in the CDR3. This TCR came from a man in his fifties or sixties with acute or convalescent COVID-19. This sequence joins TRBV9 and TRBJ1-6; D possibly corresponds to TRBD1 (6 bases). The sequenced sample consisted of peripheral blood. The CDR3 loop reads CASSVSQGNSPLHF. The CDR3 nucleotides are TGTGCCAGCAGCGTATCCCAGGGGAATTCACCCCTCCACTTT.